Given below is one T cell receptor (beta chain) in context. As yet, its antigen is unknown. TCRdb itself ran the 5' RACE reads through MiXCR, one entry per CDR3 protein. This sample has approximately 580,000 distinct CDR3 sequences; around 21% occur once, and the top ten carry approximately 13%. These data come from a study of T-cell memory formation after mild COVID-19. General study findings and limits: CD4/CD8 balance held among clones contracting day 15 to 85, and later expanders leaned CD4+.

Per germline, CDR1 MNHEY and CDR2 SMNVEV (reference sequence). The CDR3 is 14 residues long. Deletions cut 8 bases from V and 4 bases from J, with 14 bases between. The sequencing sample was made of PBMCs or a T cell subset sorted from them (not recorded which). The rearrangement uses TRBV27 and TRBJ2-2; D remains unclear. The receptor was isolated from an adult woman who had mild COVID-19 (a few samples of this study predate the infection). Cell type and time point are not known. CDR3 sequence (DNA): TGTGCCAGCTGCCCGGATAGGGCCACCGGGGAGCTGTTTTTT. Translation gives CASCPDRATGELFF.